This TCR beta chain was sequenced for a study of blood T cells in healthy people across ages. Study results and limitations: Older age coincided with a roughly linear decline in TCR beta diversity per million T cells. Unsorted PBMC material precluded a definitive naive versus antigen-experienced comparison.

Germline V gene data show CDR1 as SEHNR and CDR2 as FQNEAQ (reference sequence). This CDR3 contains 13 residues. V dropped 5 bases and J dropped 6 bases, with 11 bases sitting between them. Notes on this clonotype: Its antigen is currently unknown.

A J-beta primer mix and a sample-barcoded 5' primer were used in a second PCR of about 7 to 12 cycles. A template-switch adaptor containing 12 random nucleotides labeled each cDNA molecule. Paired-end reads containing CDR3 totaled no fewer than 2.5 million for each sample. TCRdb recomputed calls from the 5' RACE reads with MiXCR, one row per CDR3 protein. Altogether 700,000 or so distinct CDR3 sequences are present, roughly 41% being singletons, with the ten largest covering 30%. The source material was blood. The V gene is TRBV7-9, the J gene TRBJ1-5; possibly TRBD1 for D (5 bases). The origin of this receptor is a man at least 80 years old in good health. CDR3 bases: TGTGCCAGCAGCACTTCAGGGTTTCAGCCCCAGCATTTT. Its protein is CASSTSGFQPQHF.